The T cell receptor beta chain under discussion was sequenced for a study of response to subunit inactivated influenza vaccine. The study, taken as a whole, reports: It was suggested by the authors that few new T cells are recruited by each seasonal influenza vaccination.

TCRdb ran MiXCR on the RT-PCR reads and lists one entry per CDR3 protein. The data hold 650,000 to 700,000 distinct CDR3 sequences, with 15% to 17% observed a single time. A word on this clonotype: Its matching antigen is unknown.

The sequence derives from a man in his fifties who received an inactivated influenza vaccine. Sequencing used PBMCs from blood, obtained about 11 days after vaccination.

The CDR3 sequence is CASSLGSGLVAGELFF. The CDR3 DNA reads as TGCGCCAGCAGCTTGGGCTCGGGACTAGTTGCCGGGGAGCTGTTTTTT. The gene calls are TRBV5-1 and TRBJ2-2; TRBD2 agrees at 8 bases. The germline gives CDR1 SGHRS, CDR2 YFSETQ. The CDR3 length is 16 residues. V dropped 0 bases and J dropped 6; count of bases not matched to a gene: 7.